What follows are 28 T cell receptor beta chains derived from one specimen sequenced in a study of blood T cell repertoires in COVID-19. Profiling relied on immunoSEQ multiplex PCR, and the TCRdb table lists in-frame clones only, not all of them. The table records a few hundred thousand clones, roughly 85% of them present only once. The specimen was peripheral blood. Source of these receptors: a human donor in a cohort sampled during active COVID-19.

This clone has just one count. The V gene is TRBV5-4, the J gene TRBJ1-3; 9 bases map to TRBD1. The CDR3 covers 14 residues. Germline V gene lookup returns CDR1 SGHNT and CDR2 YYREEE (reference sequence). Unmatched junction bases numbered 5, after V lost 3 bases and J lost 7 bases. The DNA of the CDR3 is TGTGCCAGCAGCTGGGGACAGGGACGGAACACCATATATTTT. Protein product: CASSWGQGRNTIYF.

This clone was recorded only once. This CDR3 reads CASSQLHREGYGYTF. In DNA form, the CDR3 reads TGTGCCAGCAGCCAATTGCACAGGGAGGGCTATGGCTACACCTTC. The gene calls are TRBV11-2 and TRBJ1-2, with D possibly matching TRBD1 (6 bases). The V end was cut by 5 bases, the J end by 4 bases, with 17 bases between. CDR3 length equals 15 residues. CDR1 and CDR2 from the germline V gene are SGHAT and FQNNGV.

The genes are TRBV6-4 and TRBJ2-2, with unresolved D. V was cut by 0 bases and J by 4 bases, with 3 bases left in between. Germline values: CDR1 MRHNA, CDR2 SNTAGT. This CDR3 region has 13 residues. This CDR3 reads CASSDSSTGELFF. As DNA, the CDR3 is TGTGCCAGCAGTGACTCCAGCACCGGGGAGCTGTTTTTT.

The chain carries TRBV12-3 or TRBV12-4 and TRBJ2-3; 7 bases align to TRBD1. The CDR3 consists of 13 residues. After removal of 7 bases from V and 7 bases from J, the junction contained 8 bases not matched to a gene. The CDR3 DNA is TGTGCCAGCAAAGAAAGGGGGCTATATACGCAGTATTTT. Protein product: CASKERGLYTQYF.

The chain couples TRBV5-4 to TRBJ2-1; 13 bases match TRBD2. CDR3 size: 16 residues. The V gene's germline CDR1 is SGHNT and CDR2 YYREEE (reference sequence). V lost 4 bases and J lost 6; bases outside the gene matches: 7. Written as DNA, the CDR3 is TGTGCCAGCAGCAAAGAACTAGCGGGGGGGCCCAATGAGCAGTTCTTC. The encoded protein is CASSKELAGGPNEQFF.

The rearrangement joins TRBV3-1 (or the pseudogene TRBV3-2) to TRBJ2-3, with D possibly TRBD2 on 6 matching bases. The V gene lost 3 bases and the J gene lost 3 bases, with 16 bases spanning the gap. The germline CDR1 and CDR2 sequences are LGHDT and YNNKEL (reference sequence). This CDR3 spans 16 amino acids. CDR3 sequence: CASSQRGVGLTDTQYF. The CDR3 DNA reads TGTGCCAGCAGCCAGCGGGGTGTGGGTTTAACAGATACGCAGTATTTT.

This chain uses TRBV5-1 with TRBJ1-1; 7 bases are a match to TRBD1. The CDR3 runs to 14 residues. V dropped 3 bases and J dropped 1; count of bases not matched to a gene: 3. Germline assignment: CDR1 SGHRS and CDR2 YFSETQ. The CDR3, as DNA: TGCGCCAGCAGCTGGGGGGACAGGAACACTGAAGCTTTCTTT. Protein: CASSWGDRNTEAFF.

The chain employs TRBV6-5 and TRBJ2-7; 13 positions match TRBD2. J was trimmed by 3 bases and V by 5 bases; bases with no gene match: 4. Germline CDR1 MNHEY, CDR2 SVGAGI. The CDR3 has 15 residues. CDR3 nucleotide sequence: TGTGCCAGCAGTCAGACTAGCGGGGGGATCTACGAGCAGTACTTC. This translates into CASSQTSGGIYEQYF.

This rearrangement joins TRBV6-5 to TRBJ1-1; D remains unclear. Germline V CDR1 and CDR2: MNHEY, SVGAGI. The CDR3 runs 15 residues. V was clipped by 0 bases and J by 5 bases, with 13 bases between them. CDR3 in DNA: TGTGCCAGCAGTTACTCTGAGGGTGGAGGAACTGAAGCTTTCTTT. Translating gives CASSYSEGGGTEAFF.

The chain employs TRBV4-1 and TRBJ2-1; D not certain. The CDR3 contains 15 residues. V shed 5 bases and J shed 0 bases, with 11 bases lying between them. The germline gives CDR1 MGHRA, CDR2 YSYEKL. The CDR3 here is CASSARVGSYNEQFF. CDR3 DNA sequence: TGCGCCAGCAGCGCCCGGGTGGGCTCCTACAATGAGCAGTTCTTC.

V is TRBV6-5 and J is TRBJ1-2; TRBD1 is a possible D gene (6 bases). There are 14 residues in the CDR3. V lost 2 bases to trimming and J lost 5 bases, with 12 bases between them. Germline CDR1 reads MNHEY; CDR2 reads SVGAGI. The CDR3 DNA reads TGTGCCAGCAGTTACGGGGGGGGCGCGTATGGCTACACCTTC. This sequence encodes CASSYGGGAYGYTF.

A word on this clone: At one end, the junction sequence differs from germline, possibly due to a read error. CDR3 region: CASNYRGYGYTF. In nucleotides, the CDR3 is TGTGCCAGCAATTACAGAGGCTATGGCTACACCTTC. The rearrangement links TRBV6-5 to TRBJ1-2, with D unresolved. Germline values: CDR1 MNHEY, CDR2 SVGAGI. This CDR3 is built from 12 residues.

The CDR3 region has the DNA TGTGCCAGCAGACTAGTGAACACCGGGGAGCTGTTTTTT. Amino acid sequence: CASRLVNTGELFF. The rearrangement uses TRBV6-5 and TRBJ2-2, with TRBD2 as a possible D gene (5 bases). V dropped 6 bases and J dropped 1 base, with 6 bases sitting between them. This CDR3 has 13 residues. Germline V lookup: CDR1 MNHEY, CDR2 SVGAGI.

The V call is TRBV18, the J call TRBJ1-2; tentative D call: TRBD1 (6 bases). The germline V gene encodes CDR1 KGHSH and CDR2 LQKENI. V gave up 3 bases and J gave up 0 bases, with 17 bases separating them. The CDR3 contains 17 residues. The CDR3 region has the DNA TGTGCCAGCTCACCGCCCTTTGCGGGGGCGCCTAACTATGGCTACACCTTC. Protein sequence: CASSPPFAGAPNYGYTF.

Only one count was recorded for this clone. This chain links TRBV9 with TRBJ2-1; 10 nucleotides line up with TRBD2. CDR3 length equals 15 residues. V was clipped by 2 bases and J by 12 bases; unmatched bases: 11. CDR1 SGDLS and CDR2 YYNGEE come from the germline V gene. CDR3 sequence (DNA): TGTGCCAGCAGCGTCCTTCCCGCTAGCGGGGGTGTGCAGTTCTTC. Translated, it gives CASSVLPASGGVQFF. Combining the CDR3 with reference TRBV9 and TRBJ2-1 gives the whole variable domain DSGVTQTPKHLITATGQRVTLRCSPRSGDLSVYWYQQSLDQGLQFLIQYYNGEERAKGNILERFSAQQFPDLHSELNLSSLELGDSALYFCASSVLPASGGVQFFGPGTRLTVL.

This clone was counted a few times. This chain uses TRBV5-1 with TRBJ1-3; TRBD1 might be the D (6 bases). The CDR3 has 16 amino acids. V was cut by 0 bases and J by 3 bases, with 13 bases left in between. CDR1 and CDR2 from the germline V gene are SGHRS and YFSETQ. The CDR3 DNA is TGCGCCAGCAGCTTGGCCGGGGGGCGCCATGGAAACACCATATATTTT. Translation gives CASSLAGGRHGNTIYF.

The gene calls are TRBV18 and TRBJ2-7; D not certain. Germline loops: CDR1 KGHSH, CDR2 LQKENI. Trimming removed 3 bases from V and 2 bases from J, with 8 bases in between. The CDR3 is made up of 13 amino acids. The CDR3: CASSPGSPYEQYF. The CDR3 DNA reads TGTGCCAGCTCACCCGGGTCGCCCTACGAGCAGTACTTC.

The rearrangement links TRBV24-1 to TRBJ1-1; D remains unclear. Germline assignment: CDR1 KGHDR and CDR2 SFDVKD. Trimming took off 5 bases at V and 11 bases at J, with 11 bases between the two ends. There are 11 residues in the CDR3. The CDR3 loop reads CATSATAGAFF. The CDR3 DNA reads TGTGCCACCAGTGCCACCGCGGGGGCTTTCTTT.

The V gene is TRBV30, the J gene TRBJ1-1; D not certain. V was shortened by 2 bases and J by 11 bases, with 12 bases between the two germline ends. This CDR3 spans 11 amino acids. Germline V gives CDR1 GTSNPN, CDR2 SVGIG (reference sequence). CDR3 protein: CAWSTARGAFF. Written as DNA, the CDR3 is TGTGCCTGGAGTACGGCCCGAGGTGCTTTCTTT.

The rearrangement links TRBV5-1 to TRBJ2-7; tentative D call: TRBD1 (5 bases). Trimming shortened V by 0 bases and J by 5 bases, and 12 bases separated the two germline ends. The V gene's germline CDR1 is SGHRS and CDR2 YFSETQ. The CDR3 has 14 residues. The CDR3 spells CASSLGQSFDEQYF. Here the CDR3 DNA reads TGCGCCAGCAGCTTGGGACAGTCATTCGACGAGCAGTACTTC.

This rearrangement joins TRBV21-1 to TRBJ1-3; the D call TRBD1 from the table was never checked on the DNA. TRBV21-1 is shown as a pseudogene. The length of the CDR3 is 17 residues. For the CDR3, the DNA is TGTGCCAGCAGCACCAGGACAGGCCTACACTCTGGAAACACCATATATTTT. Its protein is CASSTRTGLHSGNTIYF.

The chain is built from TRBV7-9 and TRBJ2-3; 8 bases line up with TRBD1. Looked up from germline, CDR1 is SEHNR and CDR2 is FQNEAQ (reference sequence). The CDR3 totals 14 residues. With V trimmed by 5 bases and J by 6 bases, 7 bases remained unmatched. CDR3 DNA: TGTGCCAGCAGCCTCGACAGGGGTGCGGATACGCAGTATTTT. It yields the protein CASSLDRGADTQYF.

This rearrangement joins TRBV19 to TRBJ2-1; 9 bases map to TRBD2. The ends lost 6 bases at V and 7 bases at J; junction bases unmatched: 4. Germline assignment: CDR1 LNHDA and CDR2 SQIVND (reference sequence). This CDR3 region has 13 residues. CDR3 sequence (DNA): TGTGCCAGTAGGCGGGGGGGGGCTAATGAGCAGTTCTTC. Its translation: CASRRGGANEQFF.

V and J are TRBV19 and TRBJ2-5, with D tentatively TRBD2 (6 bases). Germline assignment: CDR1 LNHDA and CDR2 SQIVND (reference sequence). V lost 8 bases to trimming and J lost 5 bases, with 21 bases between them. The CDR3 spans 15 residues. The CDR3 loop reads CASGTRRGRGETQYF. The CDR3 DNA follows: TGTGCCAGTGGTACACGGAGGGGCCGAGGGGAGACCCAGTACTTC.

The table lists this clone with a few counts. CDR3 sequence (DNA): TGTGCCAGCAGCCGACCCGACCAGGGGCACACTGAAGCTTTCTTT. It specifies CASSRPDQGHTEAFF. This rearrangement joins TRBV14 to TRBJ1-1, with a weak D call TRBD1 (6 bases). V was pared by 4 bases and J by 3 bases, with 15 bases between. The CDR3 covers 15 residues. Germline CDR1 is SGHDN and CDR2 is FVKESK.

The V gene is TRBV7-2, the J gene TRBJ1-6; the D gene is possibly TRBD1 (6 bases). The CDR3 spans 16 residues. The V end was cut by 4 bases, the J end by 0 bases, with 10 bases between. Germline assignment: CDR1 SGHTA and CDR2 FQGNSA. For the CDR3, the DNA is TGTGCCAGCAGCTCGGGGGGGCGCTCCTATAATTCACCCCTCCACTTT. Its translation: CASSSGGRSYNSPLHF.

V is TRBV5-1 and J is TRBJ2-1, with TRBD1 matching over 7 bases. CDR1 and CDR2 (germline): SGHRS, YFSETQ. CDR3 length equals 13 residues. V was clipped by 9 bases and J by 5 bases; unmatched bases: 8. The CDR3: CATGDSLDNEQFF. CDR3 coding DNA: TGCGCCACCGGGGACAGCCTCGACAATGAGCAGTTCTTC.

A remark on this clone: Other DNA sequences in the same sample also yield this CDR3. The J gene is TRBJ1-5, the V gene TRBV2, with D uncertain. V lost 3 bases to trimming and J lost 0 bases, with 12 bases between them. Per germline, CDR1 SNHLY and CDR2 FYNNEI. The CDR3 covers 16 residues. The DNA for the CDR3 is TGTGCCAGCAGTGACCGAGGGTCCTATAGCAATCAGCCCCAGCATTTT. This codes for CASSDRGSYSNQPQHF.